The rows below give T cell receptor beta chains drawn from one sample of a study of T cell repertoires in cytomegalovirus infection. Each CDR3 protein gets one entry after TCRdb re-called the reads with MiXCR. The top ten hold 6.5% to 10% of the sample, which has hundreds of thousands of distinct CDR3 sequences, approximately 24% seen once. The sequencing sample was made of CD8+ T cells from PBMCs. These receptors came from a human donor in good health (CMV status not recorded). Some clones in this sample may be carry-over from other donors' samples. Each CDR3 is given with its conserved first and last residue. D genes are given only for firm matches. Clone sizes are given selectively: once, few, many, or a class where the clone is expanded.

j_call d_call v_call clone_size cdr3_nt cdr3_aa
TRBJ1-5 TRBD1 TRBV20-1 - TGCAGTGCGACCGGGACAGGGAGTAGCAATCAGCCCCAGCATTTT CSATGTGSSNQPQHF
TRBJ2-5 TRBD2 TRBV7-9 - TGTGCCAGCAGCTTAGCGCTTAGGACTAGCGGGGAGACCCAGTACTTC CASSLALRTSGETQYF
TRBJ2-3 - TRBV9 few TGTGCCAGCAGCGTAGCGGGGGAGCTTCCTGATACGCAGTATTTT CASSVAGELPDTQYF
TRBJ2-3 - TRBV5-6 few TGTGCCAGCAGCTTGAGGCAGCAGACAGATACGCAGTATTTT CASSLRQQTDTQYF
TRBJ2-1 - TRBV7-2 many TGTGCCAGCAGACTATACAATGAGCAGTTCTTC CASRLYNEQFF
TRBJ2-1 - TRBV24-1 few TGTGCCACCAGTGATTTTGGGAGCTCCTACAATGAGCAGTTCTTC CATSDFGSSYNEQFF
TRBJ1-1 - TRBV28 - TGTGCCACCCTTCGAGGGGACACTGAAGCTTTCTTT CATLRGDTEAFF
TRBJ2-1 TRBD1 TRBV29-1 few TGCAGCGTCGCGACAGGGTCCGAAAATGAGCAGTTCTTC CSVATGSENEQFF
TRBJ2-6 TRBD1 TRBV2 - TGTACCAACAGGGGGACTTATGGGGCCAACGTCCTGACTTTC CTNRGTYGANVLTF
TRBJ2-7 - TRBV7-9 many TGTGCCAGCAGCCCTAGCGACAGGAGCTACCCGTACTACGAGCAGTACTTC CASSPSDRSYPYYEQYF
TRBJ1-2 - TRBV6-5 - TGTGCCAGCAGTTACTCGATGGCGGCCGCTAACTATGGCTACACCTTC CASSYSMAAANYGYTF
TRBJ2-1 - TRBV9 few TGTGCCAGCAGCCCTAGTCGGGGCGCGGGTTATGAGCAGTTCTTC CASSPSRGAGYEQFF
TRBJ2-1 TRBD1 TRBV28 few TGTGCCAGCAGTCTAGGACAGGCGAGGGACAATGAGCAGTTCTTC CASSLGQARDNEQFF
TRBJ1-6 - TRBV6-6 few TGTGCCGCCGCCCTGGCCCACCTTGGGAGTTCACCCCTCCACTTT CAAALAHLGSSPLHF
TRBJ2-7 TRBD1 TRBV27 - TGTGCCAGCAGTTTCTTGGACAGGGGATTCTACGAGCAGTACTTC CASSFLDRGFYEQYF
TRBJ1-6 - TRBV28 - TGTGCCAGCAGTGGACGGAATAATTCACCCCTCCACTTT CASSGRNNSPLHF
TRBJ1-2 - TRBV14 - TGTGCCAGCAGCCATTGGACTAACTATGGCTACACCTTC CASSHWTNYGYTF
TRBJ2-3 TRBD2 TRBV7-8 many TGTGCCAGCAGCCTAGCATGGACTAGCGGCAGTGGCGGAGATACGCAGTATTTT CASSLAWTSGSGGDTQYF